This T cell receptor beta chain was documented in a study of blood T cell repertoires in COVID-19. In the study overall: The United States, Italy and Spain provided the acute and convalescent COVID-19 samples. Nucleic acid was either cDNA or gDNA, and it came from T cells, B-cell-depleted T cells, or PBMCs.

Original methodology: Amplification from reference gene primers served as the basis for estimated nucleated cell counts. Using immunoSEQ multiplex PCR, the repertoire was profiled, and TCRdb retains in-frame clones only, with some absent. V, J and clone size derive from that table, while D and trimming were established from the DNA sequence. The sample yields 180,000 or so clones, 60% to 85% seen once. The CDR3 is 15 residues long. V shed 0 bases, J shed 3 bases, and the junction held 4 bases outside the gene matches. Germline-derived CDR1 and CDR2 are SGHNT and YYREEE (reference sequence). The source material was peripheral blood. The rearrangement links TRBV5-4 to TRBJ2-7; TRBD2 agrees at 9 bases. The clonotype was recovered from a woman aged 50 to 65 with active or convalescent COVID-19. The CDR3 coding sequence is TGTGCCAGCAGCTTGGGGCAGCGGGGGGACTACGAGCAGTACTTC. Protein: CASSLGQRGDYEQYF.